This entry features one T cell receptor (beta chain) sequence. Its antigen is not identified. This entry comes from a study of T-cell memory formation after mild COVID-19. Study in general: The two donors had largely donor-specific TCR clusters.

General study results and limits: Proof of SARS-CoV-2 specificity was absent for the second-wave clones that crested on day 37. Within pre-infection memory, some responding clones were found, suggesting cross-reactive memory joined.

UMIs and sample barcodes were carried by the TCR alpha and TCR beta cDNA libraries that 5'RACE produced using constant-segment primers. MiXCR was run by TCRdb on the 5' RACE reads, yielding one entry per CDR3 protein. In the table there are about 88,000 distinct CDR3 sequences, about 23% of which are singletons. CDR1 and CDR2 from the germline V gene are WSHSY and SAAADI. The CDR3 has 17 amino acids. Germline trimming cut 7 bases from V and 0 bases from J; bases unmatched to any gene: 6. This chain connects TRBV10-2 to TRBJ2-4; 13 bases fit TRBD2. This TCR derives from a man younger than 35 who had mild COVID-19 (a few samples of this study predate the infection). Cell type and time point are not known. The specimen sequenced was PBMCs or a T cell subset sorted from them (not recorded which). The CDR3 is CASKLAGGLTAKNIQYF. DNA for the CDR3: TGCGCCAGCAAACTAGCGGGGGGGCTAACAGCCAAAAACATTCAGTACTTC.